The 9 T cell receptor beta chains given below trace back to one sample, sequenced in a study of T cell responses to AZD1222 COVID-19 vaccine. Measured with immunoSEQ multiplex PCR; TCRdb has only the in-frame clones, and not every one. The repertoire includes about 120,000 clones, over 90% of them detected once, and about 3.1% sits in the top ten. The sample consisted of peripheral blood, taken 28 days after the second AZD1222 dose. These receptors were collected from an adult who received the AZD1222 COVID-19 vaccine.

The chain is built from TRBV7-9 and TRBJ1-2; D is possibly TRBD1 (6 bases). Germline-derived CDR1 and CDR2 are SEHNR and FQNEAQ (reference sequence). The V gene lost 4 bases and the J gene lost 0 bases, with 9 bases spanning the gap. The CDR3 totals 14 residues. The CDR3 protein is CASSYRDTNYGYTF. DNA of the CDR3: TGTGCCAGCAGCTACAGGGATACTAACTATGGCTACACCTTC.

This chain links TRBV19 with TRBJ1-2; D remains unclear. CDR1 is LNHDA and CDR2 is SQIVND in the germline V gene (reference sequence). The CDR3 extends over 12 amino acids. V lost 3 bases and J lost 7, with 9 bases in between. The CDR3 loop reads CASSITGFGYTF. Here the CDR3 DNA reads TGTGCCAGTAGTATCACGGGGTTTGGCTACACCTTC.

This clone was seen repeatedly, ten times or more. In nucleotides, the CDR3 is TGTGCCAGCAGCTTAGCCGCAGGGGCCAACTATGGCTACACCTTC. As protein: CASSLAAGANYGYTF. This chain joins TRBV11-1 and TRBJ1-2; weak D call: TRBD1 (6 bases). This CDR3 has 15 residues. The germline CDR1 and CDR2 sequences are SGHAT and FQDESV (reference sequence). Deletions cut 0 bases from V and 2 bases from J, with 10 bases between.

The chain recombines TRBV6-5 with TRBJ1-2; tentative D call: TRBD1 (5 bases). V was shortened by 3 bases and J by 4 bases, with 6 bases between the two germline ends. Germline CDR1 reads MNHEY; CDR2 reads SVGAGI. This CDR3 has 12 residues. For the CDR3, the DNA is TGTGCCAGCAGTTATGGGGCCTATGGCTACACCTTC. It codes for CASSYGAYGYTF.

The chain combines TRBV9 with TRBJ1-4; D may be TRBD1 (5 bases). Trimming took 2 bases from V and 4 from J, leaving 6 bases between them. The CDR3 consists of 13 residues. The germline CDR1 and CDR2 sequences are SGDLS and YYNGEE. CDR3 loop: CASSVDSNEKLFF. The CDR3 DNA reads as TGTGCCAGCAGCGTTGACAGTAATGAAAAACTGTTTTTT.

The chain couples TRBV11-2 to TRBJ1-6; no clear D. From germline, CDR1 is SGHAT and CDR2 FQNNGV. V was clipped by 5 bases and J by 0 bases, with 14 bases between them. The CDR3 has 17 residues. CDR3 DNA sequence: TGTGCCAGCAGCACTCGGACGGCGAGCTCCTATAATTCACCCCTCCACTTT. Its protein product is CASSTRTASSYNSPLHF.

V and J are TRBV7-9 and TRBJ1-1, with D uncertain. Trimming left V 2 bases short and J 7 bases short, with 23 bases between. Germline-derived CDR1 and CDR2 are SEHNR and FQNEAQ (reference sequence). This CDR3 has 17 residues. The CDR3 reads CASSLPYLSPVTHEAFF. CDR3 bases: TGTGCCAGCAGCTTACCCTATCTGAGTCCCGTCACCCATGAAGCTTTCTTT.

The chain is built from TRBV12-3 or TRBV12-4 and TRBJ1-2; tentative D call: TRBD1 (5 bases). Trimming removed 7 bases from V and 1 base from J, with 10 bases in between. The length of the CDR3 is 13 residues. The CDR3 nucleotides are TGTGCCAGCATCCGTGGGGGTAACTATGGCTACACCTTC. It is translated as CASIRGGNYGYTF.

About this clone: One junction end does not reproduce the germline sequence, and a read error may be involved. The rearrangement links TRBV27 to TRBJ1-2; a weak D match, TRBD1 (5 bases). Germline V CDR1 and CDR2: MNHEY, SMNVEV (reference sequence). The CDR3 covers 14 residues. CDR3 residues: CASSLSGGVDGYTF. As DNA, the CDR3 is TGTGCCAGCAGTCTATCGGGGGGGGTCGATGGCTACACCTTC.